The clone carrying this T cell receptor beta chain was counted many times. Its antigen is not identified. These data come from a study of CD8 T cells in ankylosing spondylitis. Study findings and constraints: Past research had described some motif variants in reactive arthritis synovial fluid and blood.

TCRdb recomputed calls from the 5' RACE reads with MiXCR, one row per CDR3 protein. The sample has roughly 220,000 distinct CDR3 sequences, roughly a tenth seen once. This CDR3 region has 15 residues. The V and J ends lost 0 bases and 8 bases respectively, with 13 bases between them. Germline V gene data show CDR1 as LGHDT and CDR2 as YNNKEL (reference sequence). This TCR came from a male donor with ankylosing spondylitis or in good health (not recorded which). The chain employs TRBV3-1 and TRBJ1-4; maybe TRBD1 (6 bases). Sequencing input: blood, either unsorted or a sorted T cell fraction (not recorded which). This chain's CDR3 is CASSQEGAGREKLFF. CDR3 in DNA: TGTGCCAGCAGCCAAGAGGGGGCGGGAAGGGAAAAACTGTTTTTT.